The 21 T cell receptor beta chains below come from one sample, sequenced in a study of blood T cell repertoires in COVID-19. The repertoire was sequenced with immunoSEQ multiplex PCR; TCRdb's copy has only in-frame clones and lacks some. The sample has about 300,000 clones, roughly 86% seen once; the top ten hold about 1.6%. The sample was peripheral blood. The receptors were sampled from a woman aged 45-59 years with acute or convalescent COVID-19.

This clone was detected a few times. This chain uses TRBV7-8 with TRBJ1-2, with TRBD1 identical over 8 bases. This CDR3 region has 14 residues. Looked up from germline, CDR1 is SGHVS and CDR2 is FQNEAQ. Trimming at V came to 5 bases and at J to 2 bases, leaving 4 bases not matched to a gene. The CDR3 nucleotides read TGTGCCAGCAGCCGGCGGGACAGGAACTATGGCTACACCTTC. Protein sequence: CASSRRDRNYGYTF. Together with reference TRBV7-8 and TRBJ1-2, the CDR3 gives the full variable domain: GAGVSQSPRYKVAKRGQDVALRCDPISGHVSLFWYQQALGQGPEFLTYFQNEAQLDKSGLPSDRFFAERPEGSVSTLKIQRTQQEDSAVYLCASSRRDRNYGYTFGSGTRLTVV.

The chain has TRBV5-1 and TRBJ1-4, with D possibly TRBD1 on 6 matching bases. The CDR3 covers 16 residues. The V gene's germline CDR1 is SGHRS and CDR2 YFSETQ. The V and J ends lost 2 bases and 2 bases respectively, with 13 bases between them. CDR3 sequence: CASSLLGGATNEKLFF. CDR3 nucleotide sequence: TGCGCCAGCAGCTTACTAGGGGGTGCTACTAATGAAAAACTGTTTTTT.

The chain links TRBV6-2 or TRBV6-3 to TRBJ1-6; D perhaps matches TRBD1 (6 bases). Trimming pared 0 bases from V and 5 bases from J, leaving 14 bases between. Per germline, CDR1 MNHEY and CDR2 SVGEGT. This CDR3 contains 17 residues. The CDR3 DNA follows: TGTGCCAGCAGTTACTCGACAATACAGGGAAATAATTCACCCCTCCACTTT. Protein product: CASSYSTIQGNNSPLHF.

The V and J genes are TRBV6-4 and TRBJ2-7; 11 bases line up with TRBD2. CDR1 is MRHNA, CDR2 SNTAGT, per germline. J lost 7 bases, V lost 6 bases, and 11 bases had no gene match. The CDR3 length is 15 residues. CDR3 loop: CASSPLLAGVGEQYF. CDR3 nucleotides: TGTGCCAGCAGCCCACTACTAGCGGGAGTGGGAGAGCAGTACTTC.

This chain connects TRBV21-1 to TRBJ2-6; TRBD1, as called in the table, went unchecked against the DNA. TRBV21-1 is an annotated pseudogene. This CDR3 comprises 18 residues. DNA of the CDR3: TGTGCCAGCAGCAAAGCCCTAAACAGGGGAGCCGGGGCCAACGTCCTGACTTTC. It codes for CASSKALNRGAGANVLTF.

The chain carries TRBV28 and TRBJ1-5, with TRBD1 matching over 7 bases. Germline CDR1 MDHEN, CDR2 SYDVKM. Losses at the gene ends were 5 bases for V and 4 bases for J; bases not matched to a gene: 5. This CDR3 has 14 residues. The CDR3, as DNA: TGTGCCAGCAGTACCGACAGGGTAAATCAGCCCCAGCATTTT. It encodes CASSTDRVNQPQHF.

The CDR3 bases are TGTGCCAGCAGTTCCCGACAGGATCGTCAGCCCCAGCATTTT. Its translation is CASSSRQDRQPQHF. The chain employs TRBV6-5 and TRBJ1-5; a weak D match, TRBD1 (6 bases). Germline lookup yields CDR1 MNHEY and CDR2 SVGAGI. The CDR3 is 14 amino acids. V was trimmed by 4 bases and J by 6 bases, leaving 13 bases between them.

The rearrangement links TRBV29-1 to TRBJ2-1; the D gene is possibly TRBD2 (6 bases). V was trimmed by 7 bases and J by 8 bases, leaving 15 bases between them. This CDR3 is built from 12 residues. Germline V lookup: CDR1 SQVTM, CDR2 ANQGSEA. The CDR3 sequence is CSAGGRGDEQFF. For the CDR3, the DNA is TGCAGCGCAGGCGGGCGGGGCGATGAGCAGTTCTTC.

The CDR3 loop is CASSRGSDYEQYF. CDR3 DNA sequence: TGTGCCAGCAGCCGGGGGAGCGACTACGAGCAGTACTTC. V and J are TRBV6-5 and TRBJ2-7, with D perhaps TRBD2 (6 bases). The germline V gene encodes CDR1 MNHEY and CDR2 SVGAGI. The CDR3 contains 13 residues. V was trimmed by 6 bases and J by 3 bases, leaving 12 bases between them.

With regard to this clone: The same CDR3 arises from other DNA sequences in this sample as well. The chain uses TRBV29-1 and TRBJ1-4, with 11 bases aligning to TRBD1. Germline V gene sequence: CDR1 SQVTM, CDR2 ANQGSEA. The CDR3 runs 13 residues. V shed 6 bases, J shed 4 bases, and the junction held 1 base outside the gene matches. The chain's CDR3 is CSVGTGGNEKLFF. The DNA for the CDR3 is TGCAGCGTGGGGACAGGGGGTAATGAAAAACTGTTTTTT. The full variable domain, rest sourced from reference TRBV29-1 and TRBJ1-4, is SAVISQKPSRDICQRGTSLTIQCQVDSQVTMMFWYRQQPGQSLTLIATANQGSEATYESGFVIDKFPISRPNLTFSTLTVSNMSPEDSSIYLCSVGTGGNEKLFFGSGTQLSVL.

The chain is built from TRBV9 and TRBJ2-1; maybe TRBD2 (5 bases). This CDR3 has 14 amino acids. From germline, CDR1 is SGDLS and CDR2 YYNGEE. V was cut by 0 bases and J by 7 bases, with 11 bases left in between. CDR3 loop: CASSVGTPSNEQFF. In DNA form, the CDR3 reads TGTGCCAGCAGCGTAGGGACTCCCTCAAATGAGCAGTTCTTC.

This chain joins TRBV7-2 and TRBJ2-1, with 7 bases aligning to TRBD2. Trimming took 1 base from V and 4 from J; bases not matched to a gene: 4. The germline gives CDR1 SGHTA, CDR2 FQGNSA. This CDR3 region has 15 residues. The CDR3 DNA reads as TGTGCCAGCAGCTTAGGTCGAGCGGGATACAATGAGCAGTTCTTC. It yields the protein CASSLGRAGYNEQFF.

There are a few counts of this clone. The rearrangement links TRBV28 to TRBJ1-4, with 10 bases that match TRBD1. The germline V gene has CDR1 MDHEN and CDR2 SYDVKM. The CDR3 runs 15 residues. The J segment lost 6 bases and the V segment lost 5 bases, leaving 6 bases of the junction unmatched. This CDR3 is CASSVLGTGDEKLFF. CDR3 DNA sequence: TGTGCCAGCAGTGTTTTAGGGACAGGGGATGAAAAACTGTTTTTT.

This clone has a single count. The chain combines TRBV24-1 with TRBJ1-1; possible D gene TRBD1, 6 bases. V lost 2 bases and J lost 10, with 16 bases in between. CDR1 KGHDR and CDR2 SFDVKD come from the germline V gene. The CDR3 runs to 14 residues. Written as DNA, the CDR3 is TGTGCCACCAGTGATTCTTGGGAGGGCAGGGGAGCTTTCTTT. This sequence encodes CATSDSWEGRGAFF.

The chain joins TRBV27 to TRBJ1-1; TRBD1 matches 7 bases. The CDR3 is 14 residues long. Germline CDR1 MNHEY, CDR2 SMNVEV (reference sequence). V was pared by 7 bases and J by 1 base, with 6 bases of the junction left unmatched. In DNA, the CDR3 is TGTGCCAGCACTCGACAGGGATGGAACACTGAAGCTTTCTTT. Its protein product is CASTRQGWNTEAFF.

The chain carries TRBV7-9 and TRBJ2-1; D might be TRBD2 (6 bases). The V gene lost 5 bases and the J gene lost 7 bases, with 21 bases spanning the gap. This CDR3 contains 16 residues. Per germline, CDR1 SEHNR and CDR2 FQNEAQ (reference sequence). CDR3 sequence reads: CASSPYGGVSTNEQFF. CDR3 bases: TGTGCCAGCAGCCCCTATGGAGGGGTGAGTACGAATGAGCAGTTCTTC.

The rearrangement links TRBV28 to TRBJ1-6; D is unresolved. Looked up from germline, CDR1 is MDHEN and CDR2 is SYDVKM. The CDR3 sequence is 13 residues long. The V gene lost 7 bases and the J gene lost 7 bases, with 11 bases spanning the gap. The CDR3 DNA reads TGTGCCAGCAAGGGAGGAGGGAATTCACCCCTCCACTTT. Translated, it gives CASKGGGNSPLHF.

The chain recombines TRBV7-9 with TRBJ2-1, with TRBD1 identical over 7 bases. The CDR3 sequence is 13 residues long. Losses at the gene ends were 5 bases for V and 9 bases for J; bases not matched to a gene: 7. CDR1 SEHNR and CDR2 FQNEAQ come from the germline V gene (reference sequence). CDR3: CASSPRSGGEQFF. CDR3 nucleotide sequence: TGTGCCAGCAGCCCGCGTTCAGGGGGTGAGCAGTTCTTC. The whole variable domain, filled in from reference TRBV7-9 and TRBJ2-1, reads DTGVSQNPRHKITKRGQNVTFRCDPISEHNRLYWYRQTLGQGPEFLTYFQNEAQLEKSRLLSDRFSAERPKGSFSTLEIQRTEQGDSAMYLCASSPRSGGEQFFGPGTRLTVL.

The chain joins TRBV3-1 (or the pseudogene TRBV3-2) to TRBJ1-2; 8 bases map to TRBD1. Per germline, CDR1 LGHDT and CDR2 YNNKEL (reference sequence). This CDR3 spans 14 amino acids. The trim removed 1 base at V and 7 bases at J, leaving 5 bases unmatched. This chain's CDR3 is CASSQADRDRGYTF. DNA of the CDR3: TGTGCCAGCAGCCAAGCGGACAGGGATCGTGGCTACACCTTC.

In its sample, this clone was seen a few times. The V gene is TRBV28, the J gene TRBJ1-1; no reliable D call. Germline V gives CDR1 MDHEN, CDR2 SYDVKM. Deletions cut 3 bases from V and 5 bases from J, with 10 bases between. The CDR3 covers 13 residues. CDR3 bases: TGTGCCAGCAGTTTTTCGTCCGGGACTGAAGCTTTCTTT. Translating gives CASSFSSGTEAFF. Together with reference TRBV28 and TRBJ1-1, the CDR3 gives the full variable domain: DVKVTQSSRYLVKRTGEKVFLECVQDMDHENMFWYRQDPGLGLRLIYFSYDVKMKEKGDIPEGYSVSREKKERFSLILESASTNQTSMYLCASSFSSGTEAFFGQGTRLTVV.

The chain links TRBV30 to TRBJ1-5, with TRBD1 matching over 7 bases. V gave up 2 bases and J gave up 3 bases; unmatched junction bases: 10. CDR1 is GTSNPN, CDR2 SVGIG, per germline (reference sequence). The CDR3 consists of 16 residues. The CDR3 DNA follows: TGTGCCTGGAGTACCCGGACAGGCCCTTCCAATCAGCCCCAGCATTTT. As protein: CAWSTRTGPSNQPQHF.